One T cell receptor (beta chain) is described in this entry. The data were obtained in a study of blood T cell repertoires in COVID-19. About the research overall: The United States, Italy and Spain were the sources of the acute and convalescent COVID-19 samples. T cells, B-cell-depleted T cells, or PBMCs provided the cDNA or gDNA that served as material.

Participant ages covered roughly 18 to 89 years across 24 US areas. Measured with immunoSEQ multiplex PCR; TCRdb has only the in-frame clones, and not every one. This table has 250,000 to 300,000 clones, 70% to 90% appearing once. This CDR3 spans 15 amino acids. V was clipped by 0 bases and J by 2 bases, with 8 bases between them. Germline CDR1 is SGHNT and CDR2 is YENEEA. The receptor was derived from a woman in her twenties or thirties who had recovered from COVID-19. The material sequenced was PBMCs or T cells enriched from blood (not recorded which). The chain links TRBV11-3 to TRBJ2-1; no clear D gene. The CDR3 spells CASSLDRDTYNEQFF. As DNA, the CDR3 is TGTGCCAGCAGCTTAGACCGAGACACCTACAATGAGCAGTTCTTC.